These 3 T cell receptor beta chains were all obtained from the same sample, sequenced in a study of blood T cell repertoires in COVID-19. Sequenced by immunoSEQ multiplex PCR; TCRdb stores in-frame clones only, minus some. The sample has under 200,000 clones, less than 85% seen once. The specimen sequenced was PBMCs or T cells enriched from blood (not recorded which). Receptor source: an older woman with acute COVID-19.

The V gene is TRBV7-9, the J gene TRBJ2-1, with 11 bases aligning to TRBD2. CDR3 length: 15 residues. Trimming removed 0 bases from V and 6 bases from J; junction bases left unmatched: 1. Germline CDR1 reads SEHNR; CDR2 reads FQNEAQ (reference sequence). The CDR3 bases are TGTGCCAGCAGCTTAGCCGGGACTAGCGGCAATGAGCAGTTCTTC. Its protein product is CASSLAGTSGNEQFF.

This clone was picked up a small number of times. This chain links TRBV19 with TRBJ1-1; 11 nucleotides agree with TRBD1. Germline CDR1 reads LNHDA; CDR2 reads SQIVND (reference sequence). The ends lost 7 bases at V and 9 bases at J; junction bases unmatched: 13. This CDR3 region has 15 residues. The CDR3 nucleotides read TGTGCCAGTATCCCTAATCCGGGACAGGGGGGGAAAGCTTTCTTT. Translated, it gives CASIPNPGQGGKAFF.

The genes are TRBV27 and TRBJ1-1; D might be TRBD1 (6 bases). The CDR3 covers 15 residues. Germline V lookup: CDR1 MNHEY, CDR2 SMNVEV (reference sequence). V lost 5 bases to trimming and J lost 12 bases, with 25 bases between them. The CDR3 loop is CASSPGGTMGTFSFF. CDR3 sequence (DNA): TGTGCCAGCAGTCCCGGGGGGACAATGGGAACTTTTTCTTTCTTT.